The entry below describes one TCR beta chain. Its target is not known. The data were taken from a study of T cell repertoires and HLA-DP antigens. Study as a whole: Alloreactive CD4+ T cells targeted HLA-DP on transduced HeLa.

Sequencing was performed with immunoSEQ multiplex PCR; in TCRdb, only in-frame clones are kept and a portion is missing. Of some 110,000 clones detected, 90% to 95% appear once; the ten largest clones hold 0.27%. Whole-study results and caveats: A non-physiological HeLa system presented antigen to total CD4+ responders. Clones undetected before culture averaged roughly 40% against one allele and about 50% against the other.

Between the trimmed V and J ends, which lost 2 bases and 7 bases, there was a span of 17 bases. The CDR3 contains 16 residues. Germline V gene sequence: CDR1 MGHRA, CDR2 YSYEKL. The sequenced sample consisted of CD4+ T cells from PBMCs. The TCR comes from a woman in her late teens or twenties in good health and CMV-seronegative. The V gene is TRBV4-1, the J gene TRBJ2-2; D is perhaps TRBD2 (6 bases). The CDR3 region is CASSQPLRDSSGELFF. The CDR3, as DNA: TGCGCCAGCAGCCAACCCCTCCGGGACTCGAGCGGGGAGCTGTTTTTT.